The 15 T cell receptor beta chains reported below all come from one sample, sequenced in a study of T cell clonality in common variable immunodeficiency (dated by TCRdb to the mid-2010s). For these TCRs, the target antigens are not known. General conclusions and limits of the study: CVID TCRbeta sequences reportedly showed fewer deletions and N-nucleotide insertions and lacked highly modified clones with 13 or more V deletions.

The library was produced with the immunoSEQ multiplex PCR assay. The table was pulled from immuneACCESS by TCRdb, which kept in-frame rearrangements only. Such tables lose some clones; where checked, under half of the loss comes from unresolved V genes, and the rest has no known cause. The sample counts roughly 40,000 clones, each observed more than once. In total, the top ten clones hold 5.5% to 7% of the sample. Sequencing input: peripheral blood mononuclear cells. The receptors stem from a human donor with common variable immunodeficiency.

In the case of this clone: Read coverage stops 3 residues before the CDR3 terminus; the germline J gene supplies the remainder. The chain recombines TRBV7-8 with TRBJ2-7, with D possibly TRBD2 on 6 matching bases. In germline, CDR1 is SGHVS, CDR2 FQNEAQ. The CDR3 extends over 15 amino acids. V dropped 1 base and J dropped 5 bases, with 15 bases sitting between them. CDR3 DNA (partial): TGTGCCAGCAGCTTAGAAGGGGACTTGGGGGACGAG. Residues: CASSLEGDLGDE. From start to end, the CDR3 is CASSLEGDLGDEQYF.

In its sample, this clone was seen many times. The read halts 3 residues ahead of the CDR3 end, with the missing end drawn from the germline J gene. The genes are TRBV19 and TRBJ1-1; D gene unclear. The germline V and J ends were trimmed by 4 bases and 0 bases, with 12 bases remaining between them. The germline V gene has CDR1 LNHDA and CDR2 SQIVND (reference sequence). The CDR3 sequence is 15 residues long. The covered CDR3 bases are TGTGCCAGTAGTAGCGGCACTTCGATGAACACTGAA. As protein: CASSSGTSMNTE. The full CDR3 protein reads CASSSGTSMNTEAFF.

In its sample, this clone was seen many times. The CDR3 end falls 3 residues outside the read, so it is completed with the germline J gene. The rearrangement links TRBV19 to TRBJ1-2, with TRBD1 identical over 9 bases. The CDR3 extends over 14 amino acids. The germline gives CDR1 LNHDA, CDR2 SQIVND (reference sequence). The CDR3 protein is CASETRDRVNGYTF. The DNA read from the CDR3 is TGTGCCAGTGAAACCCGGGACAGGGTGAACGGC.

In the case of this clone: The sequence runs out 3 residues before the end of the CDR3; the remainder is reconstructed from the germline J gene. This rearrangement joins TRBV18 to TRBJ1-2, with 8 bases matching TRBD1. In germline, CDR1 is KGHSH, CDR2 LQKENI. The CDR3 spans 14 residues. V was clipped by 5 bases and J by 4 bases; unmatched bases: 6. CDR3 amino acids: CASSSETGGYGYTF. The sequenced CDR3 bases are TGTGCCAGCTCATCGGAAACAGGGGGCTATGGC.

This clone has at least ten counts. The CDR3 end falls 3 residues outside the read, so it is completed with the germline J gene. The chain has TRBV6-2 or TRBV6-3 and TRBJ2-3; 8 bases match TRBD2. V lost 5 bases and J lost 0; bases outside the gene matches: 7. Looked up from germline, CDR1 is MNHEY and CDR2 is SVGEGT. The CDR3 runs 16 residues. The CDR3 bases that were read are TGTGCCAGCAGTGCCTTGCGGGGGGCGAGCACAGATACG. This translates into CASSALRGASTDT. The CDR3 in its entirety is CASSALRGASTDTQYF.

This clone was counted many times. Sequencing ends 3 residues short of the CDR3 end; the germline J gene provides the rest. The J gene is TRBJ2-2, the V gene TRBV5-1; 9 bases are a match to TRBD2. Per the germline V gene, CDR1 is SGHRS and CDR2 is YFSETQ. CDR3 size: 16 residues. V shed 4 bases and J 2 bases; nucleotides not matched to a gene: 6. The CDR3 loop is CASSEGTSPNTGELFF. The CDR3 bases that were read are TGCGCCAGCAGCGAAGGGACTAGCCCCAACACCGGGGAG.

Of note for this clone: The read finishes 3 residues shy of the CDR3 end, and the germline J gene is used to complete it. V is TRBV7-8 and J is TRBJ2-7; 7 nucleotides agree with TRBD1. CDR1 and CDR2 (germline): SGHVS, FQNEAQ. The V gene end was trimmed by 2 bases and the J gene end by 2 bases; junction bases not matched to a gene: 3. This CDR3 region has 14 residues. Incomplete CDR3 DNA: TGTGCCAGCAGCTTAAGGGGGCTAACCTACGAG. Its translation: CASSLRGLTYE. The complete CDR3 sequence is CASSLRGLTYEQYF.

Many counts were recorded for this clone. Read coverage stops 3 residues before the CDR3 terminus; the germline J gene supplies the remainder. This chain connects TRBV7-9 to TRBJ2-7; no clear D gene. Trimming left V 1 base short and J 5 bases short, with 6 bases between. Germline CDR1 reads SEHNR; CDR2 reads FQNEAQ (reference sequence). CDR3 size: 12 residues. The sequenced part of the CDR3 DNA is TGTGCCAGCAGCTTAGACCGGGACGAG. It translates to CASSLDRDE. The full CDR3 protein is CASSLDRDEQYF.

This clone was seen at least ten times. The CDR3 goes on 3 residues after the read ends, and that part is filled in from the germline J gene. The chain has TRBV30 and TRBJ2-2; D is possibly TRBD1 (7 bases). V lost 1 base, J lost 1 base, and 13 bases lay in between. This CDR3 has 16 residues. Per germline, CDR1 GTSNPN and CDR2 SVGIG (reference sequence). The CDR3 loop is CAWSESGGLNTGELFF. The part of the CDR3 DNA that was read is TGTGCCTGGAGTGAGTCAGGGGGGCTGAACACCGGGGAG.

Note on this clone: The read comes to an end 3 residues before the CDR3 does, leaving the germline J gene to fill in the end. The chain carries TRBV20-1 and TRBJ2-5; 8 bases match TRBD2. Germline V CDR1 and CDR2: DFQATT, SNEGSKA (reference sequence). Trimming cost V 0 bases and J 1 base; bases outside gene matches: 7. The CDR3 contains 16 residues. The CDR3 is CSARDLPRGVQETQYF. The part of the CDR3 DNA that was read is TGCAGTGCTAGAGATCTTCCGCGGGGGGTCCAAGAGACC.

This clone was found a few times. The CDR3 extends 3 residues past the end of the read, so its final part is completed from the germline J gene. The V gene is TRBV5-1, the J gene TRBJ2-1, with TRBD2 as a possible D gene (5 bases). Germline V gene lookup returns CDR1 SGHRS and CDR2 YFSETQ. With 0 bases removed from V and 5 bases from J, the gap between germline ends came to 12 bases. CDR3 length equals 15 residues. This CDR3 reads CASSLAWTGNNEQFF. CDR3 bases read: TGCGCCAGCAGCTTGGCCTGGACTGGGAACAATGAG.

The sample holds many counts of this clone. This CDR3 reads CASSPRQGSVTGYTF. The DNA read from the CDR3 is TGTGCCAGTAGTCCCCGACAGGGAAGTGTAACGGGC. The chain links TRBV19 to TRBJ1-2; 7 nucleotides agree with TRBD1. Sequencing ends 3 residues short of the CDR3 end; the germline J gene provides the rest. The germline CDR1 and CDR2 sequences are LNHDA and SQIVND (reference sequence). CDR3 size: 15 residues.

The sample holds many counts of this clone. The read is 3 residues too short to cover the CDR3 end, so that end is filled in from the germline J gene. The chain links TRBV5-1 to TRBJ1-6; 9 bases align to TRBD1. Germline CDR1 reads SGHRS; CDR2 reads YFSETQ. J was trimmed by 7 bases and V by 0 bases; bases with no gene match: 2. This CDR3 is 15 amino acids long. CDR3 sequence: CASSLAGTGNSPLHF. The CDR3 DNA, read in part, is TGCGCCAGCAGCTTGGCCGGGACAGGGAATTCACCC.

In its sample, this clone was seen a few times. The observed sequence ends 3 residues before the CDR3 terminus, with the missing tail filled in from the germline J gene. The chain combines TRBV30 with TRBJ2-2; tentative D call: TRBD2 (6 bases). The CDR3 extends over 14 amino acids. V was clipped by 4 bases and J by 5 bases, with 14 bases between them. Germline-derived CDR1 and CDR2 are GTSNPN and SVGIG (reference sequence). The CDR3: CAWKGTFMTGELFF. Partial CDR3 DNA: TGTGCCTGGAAGGGGACTTTTATGACCGGGGAG. Based on the CDR3 plus reference TRBV30 and TRBJ2-2, the full variable domain is SQTIHQWPATLVQPVGSPLSLECTVEGTSNPNLYWYRQAAGRGLQLLFYSVGIGQISSEVPQNLSASRPQDRQFILSSKKLLLSDSGFYLCAWKGTFMTGELFFGEGSRLTVL.

This clone was seen ten or more times. Sequencing ends 3 residues short of the CDR3 end; the germline J gene provides the rest. The chain uses TRBV11-3 and TRBJ2-2; 7 nucleotides line up with TRBD1. Germline loops: CDR1 SGHNT, CDR2 YENEEA. The CDR3 contains 15 residues. J gave up 5 bases and V 3 bases, and 6 bases lay outside the gene matches. The covered CDR3 bases are TGTGCCAGCAGCTTCGGCCAGACAGGGACCGGGGAG. Protein: CASSFGQTGTGE. The CDR3 in its entirety is CASSFGQTGTGELFF.